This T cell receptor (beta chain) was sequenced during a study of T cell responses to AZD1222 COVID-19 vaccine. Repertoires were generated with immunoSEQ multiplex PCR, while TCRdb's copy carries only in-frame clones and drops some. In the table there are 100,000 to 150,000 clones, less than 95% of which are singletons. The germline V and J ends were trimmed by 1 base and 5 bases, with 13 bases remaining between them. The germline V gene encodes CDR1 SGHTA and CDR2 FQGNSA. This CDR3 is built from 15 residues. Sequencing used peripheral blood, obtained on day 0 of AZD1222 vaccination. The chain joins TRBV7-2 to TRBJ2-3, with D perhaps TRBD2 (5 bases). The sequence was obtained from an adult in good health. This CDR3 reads CASSLERQRRDTQYF. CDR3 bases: TGTGCCAGCAGCTTAGAACGTCAGCGGAGAGATACGCAGTATTTT.